This TCR beta chain was profiled in a study of T cells after yellow fever vaccination. Regarding the study as a whole: Within FACS-sorted repertoires, abundant clonotypes contaminating from the bulk population could be present.

The germline gives CDR1 MNHEY, CDR2 SVGEGT. The CDR3 is 15 residues long. Trimming at V came to 10 bases and at J to 0 bases, leaving 9 bases not matched to a gene. TCRdb re-analysed the 5' RACE reads in MiXCR, keeping a single row per CDR3 protein. Of some 670,000 distinct CDR3 sequences listed, over 9% were seen once; the top ten hold approximately 15%. A note on this clonotype: Its antigen is not known.

This sample comprised PBMCs, obtained on the day of the yellow fever booster vaccination. The TCR originated in a man aged 25 to 45 who received the YFV17D yellow fever vaccine. The chain couples TRBV6-2 or TRBV6-3 to TRBJ2-7; 10 nucleotides line up with TRBD2. The CDR3 is CATTLSSGGSYEQYF. As DNA, the CDR3 is TGTGCCACCACCCTTTCTAGCGGGGGCTCCTACGAGCAGTACTTC.